One sample yielded the 20 T cell receptor beta chains listed below, sequenced in a study of T cell responses to AZD1222 COVID-19 vaccine. The method was immunoSEQ multiplex PCR; TCRdb's version includes in-frame clones alone and lacks a portion of them. This sample yields roughly 100,000 clones, of which about 90% are seen a single time; about 5% belongs to the top ten. Sample: peripheral blood, taken on day 0 of AZD1222 vaccination. The origin of the receptors is an adult in good health.

This chain connects TRBV28 to TRBJ2-5, with D perhaps assigned TRBD1 or TRBD2 (5 bases each). V was cut by 4 bases and J by 5 bases, with 11 bases left in between. The germline V gene has CDR1 MDHEN and CDR2 SYDVKM. The CDR3 covers 13 residues. CDR3 coding DNA: TGTGCCAGCAGTTCCCAGGGACGGGAGACCCAGTACTTC. The encoded protein is CASSSQGRETQYF.

This clone was observed a single time. The CDR3 sequence: CAISEGPGLGGNTIYF. The CDR3 DNA reads as TGTGCCATCAGTGAGGGACCCGGGCTGGGGGGAAACACCATATATTTT. The chain has TRBV10-3 and TRBJ1-3; no definite D call. Germline V gene data show CDR1 as ENHRY and CDR2 as SYGVKD. This CDR3 is built from 16 residues. Trimming shortened V by 2 bases and J by 4 bases, and 15 bases separated the two germline ends.

This clone came up once. J is TRBJ2-3 and V is TRBV18; D not resolved. Germline-derived CDR1 and CDR2 are KGHSH and LQKENI. This CDR3 is built from 14 residues. The V end lost 2 bases, the J end lost 0 bases, and 6 bases lay between the germline ends. DNA of the CDR3: TGTGCCAGCTCACCAGTGGCTAGCACAGATACGCAGTATTTT. This sequence encodes CASSPVASTDTQYF.

The J gene is TRBJ1-5, the V gene TRBV3-1 (or the pseudogene TRBV3-2); TRBD1 matches 7 bases. The CDR3 has 14 amino acids. V shed 5 bases and J 4 bases; nucleotides not matched to a gene: 5. The V gene's germline CDR1 is LGHDT and CDR2 YNNKEL (reference sequence). The CDR3 sequence: CASSLGQLNQPQHF. The CDR3 DNA reads TGTGCCAGCAGCTTGGGACAGCTTAATCAGCCCCAGCATTTT.

V usage is TRBV19 and J usage is TRBJ2-7; 10 bases match TRBD2. The CDR3 spans 14 residues. Per the germline V gene, CDR1 is LNHDA and CDR2 is SQIVND (reference sequence). With 3 bases clipped from V and 5 bases from J, the junction kept 4 bases outside the gene matches. The CDR3 is CASSIAGTSDEQYF. CDR3 nucleotide sequence: TGTGCCAGTAGTATTGCCGGGACTAGCGACGAGCAGTACTTC.

This chain links TRBV28 with TRBJ1-6, with unresolved D. The V end was cut by 2 bases, the J end by 6 bases, with 11 bases between. Looked up from germline, CDR1 is MDHEN and CDR2 is SYDVKM. The CDR3 is 15 amino acids. The CDR3: CASSLGGRTNSPLHF. The CDR3 bases are TGTGCCAGCAGTTTAGGTGGGCGAACTAATTCACCCCTCCACTTT.

The chain employs TRBV19 and TRBJ1-2, with D uncertain. With 2 bases removed from V and 4 bases from J, the gap between germline ends came to 8 bases. The CDR3 spans 13 residues. Germline V gene sequence: CDR1 LNHDA, CDR2 SQIVND (reference sequence). CDR3 amino acids: CASSIQARYGYTF. CDR3 in DNA: TGTGCCAGTAGTATACAGGCCCGCTATGGCTACACCTTC.

The gene calls are TRBV5-4 and TRBJ1-3; D perhaps matches TRBD1 (6 bases). This CDR3 comprises 16 residues. Germline loops: CDR1 SGHNT, CDR2 YYREEE (reference sequence). The V gene lost 3 bases and the J gene lost 1 base, with 14 bases spanning the gap. This chain's CDR3 is CASSWGGGQSGNTIYF. The CDR3 bases are TGTGCCAGCAGCTGGGGGGGCGGACAATCTGGAAACACCATATATTTT. The full variable domain, with the rest looked up from reference TRBV5-4 and TRBJ1-3, is ETGVTQSPTHLIKTRGQQVTLRCSSQSGHNTVSWYQQALGQGPQFIFQYYREEENGRGNFPPRFSGLQFPNYSSELNVNALELDDSALYLCASSWGGGQSGNTIYFGEGSWLTVV.

The CDR3 is CASLSSYNEQFF. The CDR3 DNA follows: TGCGCCAGCTTATCCAGTTACAATGAGCAGTTCTTC. The J gene is TRBJ2-1, the V gene TRBV4-3; D gene uncertain. Germline V gene data show CDR1 as LGHNA and CDR2 as YSLEER. V lost 8 bases and J 4 bases, leaving 9 bases between the germline ends. This CDR3 has 12 amino acids.

The rearrangement links TRBV2 to TRBJ1-5; tentatively, D is TRBD1 (6 bases). Germline lookup yields CDR1 SNHLY and CDR2 FYNNEI. The ends were cut back, 4 bases at V and 7 bases at J, with 11 bases in the middle. This CDR3 is built from 13 residues. The CDR3 coding sequence is TGTGCCAGCAGTGTCCGGGGGCTGCAGCCCCAGCATTTT. Translation: CASSVRGLQPQHF. The entire variable domain, with the rest obtained from reference TRBV2 and TRBJ1-5, is as follows: EPEVTQTPSHQVTQMGQEVILRCVPISNHLYFYWYRQILGQKVEFLVSFYNNEISEKSEIFDDQFSVERPDGSNFTLKIRSTKLEDSAMYFCASSVRGLQPQHFGDGTRLSIL.

The chain combines TRBV6-2 or TRBV6-3 with TRBJ2-7; D call uncertain. The CDR3 contains 12 residues. Germline-derived CDR1 and CDR2 are MNHEY and SVGEGT. The V gene lost 2 bases and the J gene lost 2 bases, with 4 bases spanning the gap. The CDR3 is CASSYGPYEQYF. CDR3 nucleotides: TGTGCCAGCAGTTACGGCCCCTACGAGCAGTACTTC.

The gene calls are TRBV11-2 and TRBJ1-2, with D hard to call. The CDR3 spans 14 residues. The V and J ends lost 1 base and 7 bases respectively, with 13 bases between them. Germline CDR1 reads SGHAT; CDR2 reads FQNNGV. Written as DNA, the CDR3 is TGTGCCAGCAGCTTAGCTAGCCTGGCGGCTGGCTACACCTTC. This translates into CASSLASLAAGYTF.

The V call is TRBV7-9, the J call TRBJ1-4; 9 nucleotides line up with TRBD1. Germline CDR1 reads SEHNR; CDR2 reads FQNEAQ (reference sequence). The CDR3 runs 18 residues. V lost 5 bases to trimming and J lost 0 bases; unmatched junction nucleotides: 10. CDR3 coding DNA: TGTGCCAGCAGCGGGTGGGACAGGGAAGAAGCAACTAATGAAAAACTGTTTTTT. Protein product: CASSGWDREEATNEKLFF.

The chain uses TRBV11-3 and TRBJ2-5; D could derive from TRBD1 or TRBD2 (5 bases each). The CDR3 has 13 amino acids. The germline CDR1 and CDR2 sequences are SGHNT and YENEEA. V was shortened by 1 base and J by 6 bases, with 9 bases between the two germline ends. The CDR3 reads CASSLAWDQTQYF. The CDR3 bases are TGTGCCAGCAGCTTAGCGTGGGACCAGACCCAGTACTTC.

The chain recombines TRBV9 with TRBJ1-6; 7 bases line up with TRBD1. The CDR3 length is 19 residues. The J segment lost 0 bases and the V segment lost 0 bases, leaving 9 bases of the junction unmatched. CDR1 and CDR2 (germline): SGDLS, YYNGEE. The CDR3 sequence is CASSVAGTALSSYNSPLHF. The CDR3 nucleotides are TGTGCCAGCAGCGTAGCCGGGACAGCCCTGAGCTCCTATAATTCACCCCTCCACTTT. Full variable domain (rest looked up from reference TRBV9 and TRBJ1-6): DSGVTQTPKHLITATGQRVTLRCSPRSGDLSVYWYQQSLDQGLQFLIQYYNGEERAKGNILERFSAQQFPDLHSELNLSSLELGDSALYFCASSVAGTALSSYNSPLHFGNGTRLTVT.

V gene TRBV4-1 combines with J gene TRBJ2-7; D is unclear. Per the germline V gene, CDR1 is MGHRA and CDR2 is YSYEKL. The V gene lost 3 bases and the J gene lost 12 bases, with 12 bases spanning the gap. The CDR3 is 11 residues long. This chain's CDR3 is CASSQGKGLYF. The CDR3 bases are TGCGCCAGCAGCCAGGGGAAGGGTCTGTACTTC.

The chain recombines TRBV12-3 or TRBV12-4 with TRBJ1-1; tentative D call: TRBD1 (5 bases). This CDR3 has 13 amino acids. V lost 4 bases and J lost 6, with 12 bases in between. The CDR3 loop reads CASSSIRGPEAFF. The CDR3 nucleotides are TGTGCCAGCAGTTCCATACGGGGCCCTGAAGCTTTCTTT.

The chain has TRBV7-9 and TRBJ2-7, with D possibly matching TRBD1 (5 bases). Germline CDR1 and CDR2: SEHNR and FQNEAQ (reference sequence). Trimming shortened V by 1 base and J by 5 bases, and 12 bases separated the two germline ends. There are 14 residues in the CDR3. The CDR3 DNA reads TGTGCCAGCAGCTTAGGCCCCTGGGGCAACGAGCAGTACTTC. This sequence encodes CASSLGPWGNEQYF.

The J gene is TRBJ2-1, the V gene TRBV15; D is unclear. V was pared by 0 bases and J by 6 bases, with 6 bases between. The CDR3 is made up of 13 amino acids. The V gene's germline CDR1 is LNHNV and CDR2 YYDKDF (reference sequence). CDR3 protein: CATSRDSRNEQFF. The CDR3 coding sequence is TGTGCCACCAGCAGAGATTCGCGCAATGAGCAGTTCTTC.

The chain employs TRBV6-2 or TRBV6-3 and TRBJ1-5, with D perhaps matching TRBD1 (5 bases). V was pared by 2 bases and J by 2 bases, with 25 bases between. This CDR3 contains 20 residues. Germline CDR1 and CDR2: MNHEY and SVGEGT. CDR3 DNA sequence: TGTGCCAGCAGTTACGGGATTTATGCGGGGCGCCATGGGGGCAATCAGCCCCAGCATTTT. Amino acid sequence: CASSYGIYAGRHGGNQPQHF.